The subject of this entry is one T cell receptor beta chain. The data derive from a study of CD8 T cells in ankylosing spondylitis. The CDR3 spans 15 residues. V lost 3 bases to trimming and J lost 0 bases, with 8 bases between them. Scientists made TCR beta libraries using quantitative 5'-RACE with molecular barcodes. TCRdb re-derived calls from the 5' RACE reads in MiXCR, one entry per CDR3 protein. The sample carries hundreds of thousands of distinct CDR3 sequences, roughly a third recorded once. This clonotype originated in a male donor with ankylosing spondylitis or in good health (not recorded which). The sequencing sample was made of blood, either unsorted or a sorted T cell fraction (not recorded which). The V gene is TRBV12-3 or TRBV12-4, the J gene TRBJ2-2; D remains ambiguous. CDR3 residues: CASSFEQANTGELFF. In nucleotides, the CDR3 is TGTGCCAGCAGTTTCGAGCAAGCGAACACCGGGGAGCTGTTTTTT.